A single sample is the source of the 6 T cell receptor beta chains below, sequenced in a study of graft-versus-host responses after intestinal transplantation. Their antigens are not known. Clones were sequenced by immunoSEQ multiplex PCR, and TCRdb holds only the in-frame ones, with some missing. The repertoire holds tens of thousands of clones, 80% to 95% seen once, with more than 0.3% in the top ten. The sequenced sample was unstimulated CD4+ T cells sorted from spleen or lymph node cells, obtained before intestinal transplant. Receptors were obtained from a human donor who received an intestinal transplant.

Worth noting for this clone: Other DNA sequences in the same sample also yield this CDR3. The chain has TRBV28 and TRBJ2-2, with 9 bases that match TRBD1. The CDR3 is made up of 16 amino acids. Germline CDR1 reads MDHEN; CDR2 reads SYDVKM. V lost 4 bases, J lost 7 bases, and 10 bases stayed unmatched. CDR3 region: CASSSGGQGRRGELFF. The CDR3 DNA follows: TGTGCCAGCAGTTCTGGGGGACAGGGAAGGCGCGGGGAGCTGTTTTTT.

This clone was seen just once. The chain uses TRBV28 and TRBJ2-7; D unclear. The CDR3 is made up of 13 amino acids. Germline V gene data show CDR1 as MDHEN and CDR2 as SYDVKM. V lost 4 bases and J lost 2, with 9 bases in between. The chain's CDR3 is CASSWVGTYEQYF. CDR3 nucleotide sequence: TGTGCCAGCAGTTGGGTTGGGACCTACGAGCAGTACTTC.

The chain recombines TRBV7-7 with TRBJ1-1, with D tentatively TRBD1 (6 bases). The CDR3 totals 15 residues. Germline V gives CDR1 SSHAT, CDR2 FNYEAQ (reference sequence). V shed 5 bases and J shed 1 base, with 14 bases lying between them. The CDR3 loop is CASSPRRQENTEAFF. In DNA, the CDR3 is TGTGCCAGCAGCCCACGGCGACAGGAGAACACTGAAGCTTTCTTT.

V gene TRBV18 combines with J gene TRBJ1-2; possible D gene TRBD1, 6 bases. V was trimmed by 8 bases and J by 3 bases, leaving 16 bases between them. There are 14 residues in the CDR3. CDR1 and CDR2 (germline): KGHSH, LQKENI. CDR3 bases: TGTGCCAGCACTAACCAGGGGCTGGACTATGGCTACACCTTC. This gives the protein CASTNQGLDYGYTF.

The count of this clone is one. V usage is TRBV5-1 and J usage is TRBJ2-7, with 10 bases lining up with TRBD1. Germline V gene lookup returns CDR1 SGHRS and CDR2 YFSETQ. Trimming cost V 4 bases and J 1 base; bases outside gene matches: 5. The CDR3 consists of 15 residues. The CDR3 reads CASSRGTGDSYEQYF. For the CDR3, the DNA is TGCGCCAGCAGCCGTGGGACAGGGGATTCCTACGAGCAGTACTTC.

The V and J genes are TRBV18 and TRBJ2-7, with no clear D. CDR3 length: 13 amino acids. V gave up 6 bases and J gave up 1 base, with 10 bases separating them. CDR1 is KGHSH and CDR2 is LQKENI in the germline V gene. CDR3 loop: CASSMTTSYEQYF. In DNA form, the CDR3 reads TGTGCCAGCTCCATGACAACTTCCTACGAGCAGTACTTC.